This T cell receptor (beta chain) was found in a study of CD4 T cells in relation to SARS-CoV-2 and coronaviruses. The overall study: The HLA restriction of the shared crossreactive spike epitopes was mapped. General observations from the study: This crossreactivity analysis covered spike protein alone, no other viral proteins. SARS-CoV-2-driven expansion was significantly weaker in crossreactive than monoreactive clones. Samples before the pandemic and after infection were not matched within any donor.

TCRdb's table, derived via immunoSEQ multiplex PCR, lists solely in-frame clones and lacks some. The sample yields tens of thousands of clones, just over 90% seen once. Comments on this clone: What it binds is not known.

Germline V lookup: CDR1 LGHDT, CDR2 YNNKEL (reference sequence). The trim removed 4 bases at V and 4 bases at J, leaving 5 bases unmatched. The CDR3 totals 14 residues. The receptor comes from an adult with COVID-19. The chain recombines TRBV3-1 (or the pseudogene TRBV3-2) with TRBJ2-7; 9 nucleotides align to TRBD1. The sequenced sample was naive CD4+ T cells from PBMCs. Subset denoted: naive CD4+ T cells isolated by negative enrichment. For the CDR3, the DNA is TGTGCCAGCAGCCTAGGGACAGGGTGGTACGAGCAGTACTTC. This gives the protein CASSLGTGWYEQYF.